There are many counts of the clone carrying this TCR beta chain. Its antigen is unidentified. CDR1 SGHDT and CDR2 YYEEEE come from the germline V gene. The CDR3 spans 18 residues. The J segment lost 4 bases and the V segment lost 0 bases, leaving 9 bases of the junction unmatched. RNA transcripts provided the template for amplifying TCR beta CDR3 regions. The workflow started with a first-round RT-PCR run with HTBI primers and then moved on to a second-round multiplex PCR. TCRdb reprocessed the multiplex PCR reads with MiXCR, giving one entry per CDR3 protein. The table includes some 370,000 distinct CDR3 sequences, approximately 18% detected once. The source of the sample is a study of Graves' ophthalmopathy and Graves' hyperthyroidism. General study results and limits: The model achieved over 60% sensitivity and under 75% specificity for ophthalmopathy progression.

Ophthalmopathy not arising within 18 months of follow-up defined hyperthyroidism as stable. Other autoimmune diseases, uncontrolled infections, pregnancy or lactation ruled patients out of participation. Each diagnosis was determined on the basis of clinical symptoms, serum thyroxine, TRAb, thyroid ultrasound and orbital computed tomography. The specimen sequenced was peripheral blood. This TCR was recovered from an adult woman with stable Graves' hyperthyroidism. V usage is TRBV5-6 and J usage is TRBJ2-6; 8 bases are a match to TRBD2. The CDR3 spells CASSLDWTSFSGANVLTF. Here the CDR3 DNA reads TGTGCCAGCAGCTTGGATTGGACTAGCTTTTCCGGGGCCAACGTCCTGACTTTC.